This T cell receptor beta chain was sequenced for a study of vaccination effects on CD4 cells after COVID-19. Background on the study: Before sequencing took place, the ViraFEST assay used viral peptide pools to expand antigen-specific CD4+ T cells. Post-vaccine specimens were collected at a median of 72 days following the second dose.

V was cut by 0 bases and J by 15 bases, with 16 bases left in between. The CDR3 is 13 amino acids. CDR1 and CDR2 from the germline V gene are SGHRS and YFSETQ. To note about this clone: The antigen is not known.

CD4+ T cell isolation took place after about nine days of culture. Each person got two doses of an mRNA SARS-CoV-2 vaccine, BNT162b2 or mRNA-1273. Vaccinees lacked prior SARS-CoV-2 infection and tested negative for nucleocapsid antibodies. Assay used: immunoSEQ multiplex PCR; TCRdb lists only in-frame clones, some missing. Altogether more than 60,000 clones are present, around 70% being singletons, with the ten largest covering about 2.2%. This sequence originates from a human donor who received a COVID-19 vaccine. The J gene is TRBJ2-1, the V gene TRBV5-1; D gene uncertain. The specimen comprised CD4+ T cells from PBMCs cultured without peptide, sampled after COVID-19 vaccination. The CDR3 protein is CASSLDGSTRLFF. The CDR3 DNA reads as TGCGCCAGCAGCTTGGATGGGTCAACGAGGTTGTTCTTC.